This T cell receptor (beta chain) was identified during a study of monozygotic twins with inflammatory bowel disease. Notes on the study in general: Separate T cell subtypes could not be resolved from one another. For IBD, no single strong associated signal or clonotype was supported. IBD patients shared fewer clonotypes with other individuals than healthy twins, especially patients with disease activity signs.

Concerning this clonotype: As yet, its antigen is unknown.

Germline CDR1 MNHEY, CDR2 SVGAGI. The CDR3 spans 17 residues. UMIs that included a 6-nucleotide sample barcode were added by template switching, which took place during cDNA synthesis. Using the 5' RACE reads, TCRdb records one entry per CDR3 protein without DNA. Here the sample table reports some 400,000 distinct CDR3 sequences. The chain recombines TRBV6-5 with TRBJ2-7; TCRdb gives TRBD1 as the D gene, but with no DNA this cannot be confirmed. The receptor was isolated from a human donor with ulcerative colitis or Crohn's disease, or a healthy co-twin of an affected twin (not recorded which). Material: blood. The CDR3 loop is CASSYLQGARSSYEQYF.